One sample yielded the 24 T cell receptor beta chains listed below, sequenced in a study of T cell repertoires in cytomegalovirus infection. TCRdb redid the calling of the reads with MiXCR, one entry per CDR3 protein. This table holds approximately 500,000 distinct CDR3 sequences, roughly 10% found once. The specimen was PBMCs. These receptors all come from a human donor in good health (CMV status not recorded). Some clones in this sample may be carry-over from other donors' samples.

CDR3 sequence (DNA): TGTGCCAGCACCCAGGGGGGACAGCTCTACACCTTC. It codes for CASTQGGQLYTF. The rearrangement joins TRBV12-3 or TRBV12-4 to TRBJ1-2; 7 positions match TRBD1. Trimming cost V 7 bases and J 10 bases; bases outside gene matches: 9. This CDR3 spans 12 amino acids.

Points on this clonotype: Being one base from a much bigger clone, this may be a read error. The chain joins TRBV5-1 to TRBJ1-2, with D perhaps TRBD1 (5 bases). Germline values: CDR1 SGHRS, CDR2 YFSETQ. The CDR3 is made up of 16 amino acids. CDR3 amino acids: CASSPAGPSTGYGFTF. For the CDR3, the DNA is TGCGCCAGCAGCCCCGCGGGACCTTCTACGGGCTATGGCTTCACCTTC.

The table lists this clonotype with many counts. The J gene is TRBJ2-7, the V gene TRBV19; the D is unclear. The V end lost 3 bases, the J end lost 0 bases, and 9 bases lay between the germline ends. The CDR3 has 14 amino acids. The germline V gene has CDR1 LNHDA and CDR2 SQIVND (reference sequence). The CDR3 bases are TGTGCCAGTAGTATTGGAGCAGACTCCTACGAGCAGTACTTC. This encodes CASSIGADSYEQYF. Drawing the rest from reference TRBV19 and TRBJ2-7, the complete variable domain is DGGITQSPKYLFRKEGQNVTLSCEQNLNHDAMYWYRQDPGQGLRLIYYSQIVNDFQKGDIAEGYSVSREKKESFPLTVTSAQKNPTAFYLCASSIGADSYEQYFGPGTRLTVT.

There are many counts of this clonotype. The chain employs TRBV7-2 and TRBJ1-1, with D unresolved. The V gene's germline CDR1 is SGHTA and CDR2 FQGNSA. V was shortened by 0 bases and J by 0 bases, with 14 bases between the two germline ends. The CDR3 runs to 17 residues. CDR3 sequence: CASSLALAVRLNTEAFF. The DNA of the CDR3 is TGTGCCAGCAGCTTAGCGCTAGCAGTAAGATTGAACACTGAAGCTTTCTTT.

This clonotype was observed many times. This rearrangement joins TRBV7-2 to TRBJ2-2; D is undetermined. V gave up 0 bases and J gave up 3 bases, with 11 bases separating them. Looked up from germline, CDR1 is SGHTA and CDR2 is FQGNSA. The CDR3 has 16 amino acids. Written as DNA, the CDR3 is TGTGCCAGCAGCTTAGCGAGTCCTGTTTACACCGGGGAGCTGTTTTTT. Its protein is CASSLASPVYTGELFF.

This clonotype was recorded many times. CDR3 loop: CASSWGPGETQYF. CDR3 coding DNA: TGTGCCAGCAGCTGGGGGCCGGGGGAGACCCAGTACTTC. The gene calls are TRBV7-7 and TRBJ2-5; possibly TRBD1 for D (6 bases). Trimming stripped 4 bases from V and 5 bases from J, with 11 bases between. The CDR3 has 13 amino acids. The germline V gene has CDR1 SSHAT and CDR2 FNYEAQ (reference sequence).

This clonotype has a count of ten or more. The J gene is TRBJ2-6, the V gene TRBV7-7; TRBD2 matches 8 bases. The CDR3 has 17 amino acids. CDR1 SSHAT and CDR2 FNYEAQ come from the germline V gene (reference sequence). The ends lost 6 bases at V and 0 bases at J; junction bases unmatched: 7. The CDR3 protein is CASSRSGGLSGANVLTF. The CDR3 DNA reads as TGTGCCAGCAGTCGAAGCGGGGGCCTCTCTGGGGCCAACGTCCTGACTTTC.

This clonotype was observed at least ten times. The chain is built from TRBV12-3 or TRBV12-4 and TRBJ1-3; D not resolved. Trimming pared 5 bases from V and 2 bases from J, leaving 7 bases between. The CDR3 is 13 amino acids. This chain's CDR3 is CASSPSTGNTIYF. The CDR3 DNA reads as TGTGCCAGCAGTCCATCAACTGGAAACACCATATATTTT.

This clonotype was seen a few times. V and J are TRBV20-1 and TRBJ1-6, with D unclear. The V and J ends lost 1 base and 10 bases respectively, with 17 bases between them. The CDR3 has 15 amino acids. Germline loops: CDR1 DFQATT, CDR2 SNEGSKA (reference sequence). The CDR3 DNA reads as TGCAGTGCTAGAGCGAGGAGAGAAGGAGGGTCACCCCTCCACTTT. Its translation is CSARARREGGSPLHF.

This clonotype occurred a few times. The CDR3 nucleotides read TGCAGTGCTAGAAGAAGTCTTCAGGTCCCCCGTCTCGGGTCCTACGAGCAGTACTTC. Amino acids: CSARRSLQVPRLGSYEQYF. The chain is built from TRBV20-1 and TRBJ2-7; D is undetermined. This CDR3 is 19 amino acids long. Germline values: CDR1 DFQATT, CDR2 SNEGSKA (reference sequence). V was trimmed by 2 bases and J by 1 base, leaving 27 bases between them.

This clonotype was detected ten times or more. The rearrangement uses TRBV7-2 and TRBJ2-5; 10 positions agree with TRBD1. V dropped 2 bases and J dropped 0; count of bases not matched to a gene: 6. The CDR3 is made up of 17 amino acids. Germline CDR1 is SGHTA and CDR2 is FQGNSA. CDR3 residues: CASSLYGTGVYQETQYF. The CDR3 nucleotides are TGTGCCAGCAGCTTATACGGGACAGGGGTGTACCAAGAGACCCAGTACTTC.

This clonotype was seen only a few times. The chain carries TRBV30 and TRBJ2-3, with D tentatively TRBD1 or TRBD2 (5 bases each). This CDR3 region has 16 residues. Trimming stripped 4 bases from V and 5 bases from J, with 22 bases between. Germline V gives CDR1 GTSNPN, CDR2 SVGIG (reference sequence). The CDR3, as DNA: TGTGCCTGGACGGGGCTTTCGGGGATGAGGGGAGATACGCAGTATTTT. Amino acids: CAWTGLSGMRGDTQYF.

This chain uses TRBV10-3 with TRBJ1-2; D may be TRBD1 (5 bases). CDR1 and CDR2 (germline): ENHRY, SYGVKD. The CDR3 loop spans 14 amino acids. Between the trimmed V and J ends, which lost 6 bases and 0 bases, there was a span of 11 bases. CDR3 loop: CAIRGDATNYGYTF. The DNA of the CDR3 is TGTGCCATCAGGGGGGACGCCACTAACTATGGCTACACCTTC.

This clonotype was recorded many times. V usage is TRBV5-1 and J usage is TRBJ2-5; possibly TRBD1 for D (5 bases). CDR1 SGHRS and CDR2 YFSETQ come from the germline V gene. Trimming cost V 4 bases and J 0 bases, with 16 bases left between them. CDR3 length: 16 amino acids. CDR3 region: CASSRARTRNQETQYF. The DNA for the CDR3 is TGCGCCAGCAGCAGGGCCCGGACACGAAACCAAGAGACCCAGTACTTC.

The genes are TRBV27 and TRBJ1-2; D remains ambiguous. Germline assignment: CDR1 MNHEY and CDR2 SMNVEV (reference sequence). Trimming stripped 5 bases from V and 6 bases from J, with 13 bases between. The CDR3 covers 13 residues. CDR3 bases: TGTGCCAGCAGTCCCGGGATGAGGGATGGCTACACCTTC. This gives the protein CASSPGMRDGYTF.

This clonotype has just a few counts. The genes are TRBV29-1 and TRBJ2-7, with D hard to call. Trimming cost V 5 bases and J 3 bases, with 8 bases left between them. Germline CDR1 is SQVTM and CDR2 is ANQGSEA. CDR3 size: 11 residues. The CDR3 loop reads CSVQQNYEQYF. As DNA, the CDR3 is TGCAGCGTTCAGCAAAACTACGAGCAGTACTTC.

This clonotype was found many times. The chain employs TRBV4-1 and TRBJ1-5; a weak D match, TRBD1 (5 bases). Germline lookup yields CDR1 MGHRA and CDR2 YSYEKL. The CDR3 contains 15 residues. V lost 4 bases and J 7 bases, leaving 17 bases between the germline ends. For the CDR3, the DNA is TGCGCCAGCAGCCGCTTACCGAGGGGTGGACAGCCCCAGCATTTT. Its translation: CASSRLPRGGQPQHF.

In this sample, this clonotype turned up many times. The V and J genes are TRBV7-3 and TRBJ2-5; D may be TRBD2 (5 bases). Germline CDR1 reads SGHTA; CDR2 reads FQGTGA. This CDR3 region has 13 residues. Trimming shortened V by 5 bases and J by 5 bases, and 12 bases separated the two germline ends. DNA for the CDR3: TGTGCCAGCAGCCCCCAGAGGGAGGAGACCCAGTACTTC. Translation gives CASSPQREETQYF.

This clonotype was detected only a few times. The V gene is TRBV11-3, the J gene TRBJ2-1, with D perhaps given as TRBD1 or TRBD2 (5 bases each). This CDR3 has 14 amino acids. Trimming took 4 bases from V and 6 from J, leaving 13 bases between them. The germline CDR1 and CDR2 sequences are SGHNT and YENEEA. CDR3 DNA sequence: TGTGCCAGCAGCTCGGGACCGCTAAGCAATGAGCAGTTCTTC. The encoded protein is CASSSGPLSNEQFF.

Regarding this clonotype: This clone may be a read error of a much larger clone one base away. This chain uses TRBV18 with TRBJ2-1, with D tentatively TRBD1 or TRBD2 (6 bases each). The CDR3 has 16 amino acids. Germline V CDR1 and CDR2: KGHSH, LQKENI. CDR3 sequence: CDSSPPGGRAYNEQFF. The CDR3 DNA reads as TGTGACAGCTCACCACCCGGGGGCCGGGCCTACAATGAGCAGTTCTTC.

In regard to this clonotype: A much larger clone sits a single nucleotide away, making a read error possible. The V and J genes are TRBV12-3 or TRBV12-4 and TRBJ1-5, with D possibly TRBD1 on 6 matching bases. This CDR3 comprises 16 residues. The CDR3 reads CASSLIDQGWDHPQHF. CDR3 DNA sequence: TGTGCCAGCAGTTTAATTGACCAGGGGTGGGATCACCCCCAGCATTTT.

This clonotype was found many times. The genes are TRBV6-1 and TRBJ1-6, with 8 nucleotides matching TRBD1. Trimming took 2 bases from V and 7 from J; bases not matched to a gene: 4. CDR3 length: 15 amino acids. In germline, CDR1 is MNHNS, CDR2 SASEGT. CDR3: CASSERTGKNSPLHF. CDR3 bases: TGTGCCAGCAGTGAACGGACAGGGAAGAATTCACCCCTCCACTTT.

The genes are TRBV5-4 and TRBJ2-7; possibly TRBD1 for D (6 bases). Germline CDR1 reads SGHNT; CDR2 reads YYREEE (reference sequence). CDR3 length: 14 amino acids. The V and J ends lost 3 bases and 3 bases respectively, with 13 bases between them. The DNA for the CDR3 is TGTGCCAGCAGCTCGCTTCCGGACAGCTACGAGCAGTACTTC. Translating gives CASSSLPDSYEQYF.

The sample holds a few counts of this clonotype. The chain combines TRBV20-1 with TRBJ2-3; tentative D call: TRBD1 (6 bases). Deletions cut 3 bases from V and 3 bases from J, with 10 bases between. This CDR3 has 13 residues. CDR1 is DFQATT and CDR2 is SNEGSKA in the germline V gene (reference sequence). The CDR3 reads CSARGAGTDTQYF. The CDR3, as DNA: TGCAGTGCTAGGGGGGCCGGGACAGATACGCAGTATTTT.